Presented here are 32 T cell receptor beta chains from one specimen sequenced in a study of regulatory T cells in long-lasting Graves disease. Construction of the TCR beta libraries employed iRepertoire HTBI primers in conjunction with Arm-PCR of CDR3 regions. TCRdb independently ran MiXCR on the multiplex PCR reads; one entry per CDR3 protein. This table holds 550,000 to 650,000 distinct CDR3 sequences, about 16% found once. Described time point: newly diagnosed GD, antithyroid drugs for less than 3 months. With RNA extracted from PBMCs as input, the TCR library was made. This sample also belongs to another study, concerning T cells in Graves' hyperthyroidism and ophthalmopathy.

This sample comprised peripheral blood mononuclear cells (PBMCs), obtained at new diagnosis, from a patient treated with antithyroid drugs. The receptor source for this set is a man between 18 and 29 years old with Graves disease.

This clonotype has a handful of counts. The chain is built from TRBV29-1 and TRBJ1-2; TRBD1 might be the D (6 bases). Trimming pared 5 bases from V and 5 bases from J, leaving 18 bases between. CDR1 is SQVTM, CDR2 ANQGSEA, per germline. The CDR3 has 14 residues. For the CDR3, the DNA is TGCAGCGTTAGGACAGACGGAATGAGATATGGCTACACCTTC. Protein: CSVRTDGMRYGYTF.

This clonotype was counted many times. The rearrangement uses TRBV2 and TRBJ2-4, with no clear D. The CDR3 consists of 15 residues. Looked up from germline, CDR1 is SNHLY and CDR2 is FYNNEI. Trimming stripped 7 bases from V and 0 bases from J, with 13 bases between. The CDR3 region has the DNA TGTGCCAGCACCGTGGACGCGAGAGCCAAAAACATTCAGTACTTC. It codes for CASTVDARAKNIQYF.

This clonotype was picked up a small number of times. The V gene is TRBV29-1, the J gene TRBJ2-3, with 12 positions matching TRBD1. The J segment lost 3 bases and the V segment lost 6 bases, leaving 1 base of the junction unmatched. The CDR3 has 13 residues. Germline assignment: CDR1 SQVTM and CDR2 ANQGSEA. The CDR3 here is CSVGQGATDTQYF. CDR3 DNA: TGCAGCGTGGGACAGGGGGCAACAGATACGCAGTATTTT.

This clonotype was counted many times. V usage is TRBV20-1 and J usage is TRBJ2-1; 9 nucleotides agree with TRBD1. The germline gives CDR1 DFQATT, CDR2 SNEGSKA (reference sequence). The V segment lost 5 bases and the J segment 7 bases; nucleotides outside the gene matches: 9. The CDR3 consists of 14 residues. The CDR3 is CSAALGQGMNEQFF. CDR3 nucleotides: TGCAGTGCTGCCTTGGGACAGGGCATGAATGAGCAGTTCTTC.

This clonotype was detected ten times or more. In nucleotides, the CDR3 is TGTGCCATCATGGGACAGGCCTCCTACGAGCAGTACTTC. Translation gives CAIMGQASYEQYF. The chain has TRBV10-3 and TRBJ2-7, with TRBD1 matching over 8 bases. V trimming: 7 bases; J trimming: 0 bases; junction bases outside the gene matches: 2. CDR1 and CDR2 from the germline V gene are ENHRY and SYGVKD. The CDR3 is made up of 13 amino acids.

CDR3 residues: CSVEDGVFGYGYTF. The CDR3, as DNA: TGCAGCGTTGAAGATGGGGTTTTTGGCTATGGCTACACCTTC. V is TRBV29-1 and J is TRBJ1-2; D is uncertain. The germline gives CDR1 SQVTM, CDR2 ANQGSEA. V lost 0 bases, J lost 4 bases, and 12 bases lay in between. This CDR3 contains 14 residues.

Only a few counts were recorded for this clonotype. This chain joins TRBV24-1 and TRBJ2-3; D is perhaps TRBD1 or TRBD2 (5 bases each). V was pared by 1 base and J by 0 bases, with 10 bases between. The CDR3 extends over 16 amino acids. The germline gives CDR1 KGHDR, CDR2 SFDVKD. The CDR3 sequence: CATSDFNRDSTDTQYF. CDR3 in DNA: TGTGCCACCAGTGATTTTAACCGGGACAGCACAGATACGCAGTATTTT.

This clonotype was seen a handful of times. The chain uses TRBV5-1 and TRBJ2-6; a weak D match, TRBD1 (5 bases). The germline V gene has CDR1 SGHRS and CDR2 YFSETQ. V lost 1 base to trimming and J lost 0 bases, with 8 bases between them. The CDR3 covers 16 residues. CDR3 sequence: CASSLQGSSGANVLTF. For the CDR3, the DNA is TGCGCCAGCAGCTTGCAGGGATCCTCTGGGGCCAACGTCCTGACTTTC. Variable domain in full (rest from reference TRBV5-1 and TRBJ2-6): KAGVTQTPRYLIKTRGQQVTLSCSPISGHRSVSWYQQTPGQGLQFLFEYFSETQRNKGNFPGRFSGRQFSNSRSEMNVSTLELGDSALYLCASSLQGSSGANVLTFGAGSRLTVL.

This clonotype was detected ten times or more. The V and J genes are TRBV20-1 and TRBJ1-2; TRBD1 aligns across 9 bases. From germline, CDR1 is DFQATT and CDR2 SNEGSKA (reference sequence). V trimming: 5 bases; J trimming: 4 bases; junction bases outside the gene matches: 2. The CDR3 extends over 12 amino acids. In DNA, the CDR3 is TGCAGTGCTCCGGACAGGGGCTATGGCTACACCTTC. It is translated as CSAPDRGYGYTF.

This clonotype was recorded many times. The chain joins TRBV28 to TRBJ2-1, with D possibly TRBD2 on 6 matching bases. Between the trimmed V and J ends, which lost 1 base and 4 bases, there was a span of 17 bases. The CDR3 extends over 17 amino acids. Germline-derived CDR1 and CDR2 are MDHEN and SYDVKM. The CDR3 is CASSLFPGGGSYNEQFF. As DNA, the CDR3 is TGTGCCAGCAGTTTATTCCCCGGGGGTGGATCTTACAATGAGCAGTTCTTC.

At least ten counts were recorded for this clonotype. V is TRBV3-1 and J is TRBJ2-1; D is possibly TRBD1 or TRBD2 (5 bases each). This CDR3 spans 12 amino acids. CDR1 is LGHDT, CDR2 YNNKEL, per germline (reference sequence). V dropped 0 bases and J dropped 9 bases, with 6 bases sitting between them. The CDR3: CASSQDGGEQFF. The CDR3 DNA sequence: TGTGCCAGCAGCCAAGATGGGGGTGAGCAGTTCTTC.

This clonotype was observed a handful of times. The V gene is TRBV7-2, the J gene TRBJ1-2; 8 nucleotides line up with TRBD1. Trimming cost V 5 bases and J 4 bases; bases outside gene matches: 6. The germline V gene has CDR1 SGHTA and CDR2 FQGNSA. The CDR3 covers 14 residues. CDR3 sequence (DNA): TGTGCCAGCAGCCCCGGACAGGGATTCTATGGCTACACCTTC. Translation: CASSPGQGFYGYTF.

This clonotype was seen more than once but under ten times. The chain recombines TRBV9 with TRBJ1-6; possibly TRBD1 for D (5 bases). The CDR3 runs 15 residues. CDR1 and CDR2 from the germline V gene are SGDLS and YYNGEE. The ends were cut back, 7 bases at V and 5 bases at J, with 16 bases in the middle. Written as DNA, the CDR3 is TGTGCCAGCGGCGGGGCCTTTGATAATAATTCACCCCTCCACTTT. As protein: CASGGAFDNNSPLHF.

Ten or more counts support this clonotype. The gene calls are TRBV12-3 or TRBV12-4 and TRBJ2-7; 8 bases are shared with TRBD2. J was trimmed by 2 bases and V by 5 bases; bases with no gene match: 8. CDR3 length equals 15 residues. CDR3 sequence reads: CASSGAGTRAYEQYF. The CDR3 coding sequence is TGTGCCAGCAGTGGCGCCGGGACTAGAGCCTACGAGCAGTACTTC.

The rearrangement links TRBV6-2 or TRBV6-3 to TRBJ1-4; D may be TRBD1 (6 bases). Trimming took off 6 bases at V and 5 bases at J, with 16 bases between the two ends. The CDR3 has 15 amino acids. Germline V gene sequence: CDR1 MNHEY, CDR2 SVGEGT. The CDR3 is CASRIRDIENEKLFF. In DNA form, the CDR3 reads TGTGCCAGCAGGATCCGGGACATCGAGAATGAAAAACTGTTTTTT.

This clonotype was counted many times. The rearrangement links TRBV5-5 to TRBJ1-5, with no clear D. Germline V gives CDR1 SGHKS, CDR2 YYEKEE (reference sequence). The CDR3 has 15 amino acids. V was cut by 0 bases and J by 1 base, with 8 bases left in between. The CDR3 DNA reads as TGTGCCAGCAGCTTGGAGGCGATGAGCAATCAGCCCCAGCATTTT. This gives the protein CASSLEAMSNQPQHF.

This clonotype was observed a handful of times. The chain combines TRBV5-1 with TRBJ2-7; 9 bases match TRBD1. Trimming at V came to 4 bases and at J to 5 bases, leaving 10 bases not matched to a gene. This CDR3 contains 15 residues. Germline CDR1 and CDR2: SGHRS and YFSETQ. The CDR3 is CASSVGQGGLDEQYF. The CDR3 DNA reads TGCGCCAGCAGCGTGGGACAGGGTGGGTTGGACGAGCAGTACTTC.

This clonotype was recorded many times. The chain couples TRBV28 to TRBJ2-3; a weak D match, TRBD2 (5 bases). V was shortened by 2 bases and J by 0 bases, with 9 bases between the two germline ends. There are 15 residues in the CDR3. CDR1 is MDHEN, CDR2 SYDVKM, per germline. The CDR3 sequence: CASSLPSGSTDTQYF. CDR3 nucleotide sequence: TGTGCCAGCAGTTTACCCTCGGGGAGCACAGATACGCAGTATTTT.

This clonotype showed up many times. The chain has TRBV2 and TRBJ1-1, with no clear D. The CDR3 runs to 10 residues. Germline loops: CDR1 SNHLY, CDR2 FYNNEI. The germline V and J ends were trimmed by 5 bases and 6 bases, with 4 bases remaining between them. The CDR3 here is CASSYSEAFF. In nucleotides, the CDR3 is TGTGCCAGCAGTTACTCTGAAGCTTTCTTT.

The V and J genes are TRBV13 and TRBJ2-7; 10 nucleotides match TRBD2. This CDR3 is built from 16 residues. Losses at the gene ends were 6 bases for V and 5 bases for J; bases not matched to a gene: 13. Germline assignment: CDR1 PRHDT and CDR2 FYEKMQ (reference sequence). The chain's CDR3 is CASRPTAGGPAHEQYF. The CDR3 coding sequence is TGTGCCAGCAGACCCACAGCGGGAGGGCCCGCCCACGAGCAGTACTTC.

The sample holds many counts of this clonotype. The gene calls are TRBV29-1 and TRBJ2-5; possible D gene TRBD2, 5 bases. Germline loops: CDR1 SQVTM, CDR2 ANQGSEA. This CDR3 has 14 residues. The CDR3 region is CSVYRGWDQETQYF. CDR3 sequence (DNA): TGCAGTGTGTATCGGGGATGGGACCAAGAGACCCAGTACTTC.

This clonotype was detected ten times or more. The V and J genes are TRBV28 and TRBJ1-4; D not resolved. The CDR3 covers 13 residues. From germline, CDR1 is MDHEN and CDR2 SYDVKM. V shed 5 bases and J shed 4 bases, with 8 bases lying between them. In DNA, the CDR3 is TGTGCCAGCAGTCCTCTTTATAATGAAAAACTGTTTTTT. It yields the protein CASSPLYNEKLFF.

This clonotype occurred many times. The CDR3 region is CASSEARTGLGFEQFF. For the CDR3, the DNA is TGTGCCAGCAGTGAAGCCCGGACAGGACTGGGTTTTGAGCAGTTCTTC. This chain joins TRBV6-2 or TRBV6-3 and TRBJ2-1; 7 bases fit TRBD1. CDR3 size: 16 residues. Germline V gene data show CDR1 as MNHEY and CDR2 as SVGEGT. J lost 9 bases, V lost 5 bases, and 16 bases had no gene match.

This clonotype was counted many times. V usage is TRBV11-2 and J usage is TRBJ2-7; 12 bases match TRBD2. This CDR3 contains 15 residues. Germline V lookup: CDR1 SGHAT, CDR2 FQNNGV. V gave up 5 bases and J gave up 3 bases; unmatched junction bases: 5. The CDR3, as DNA: TGTGCCAGCAGCGTAGGACTAGCGGGGCACTACGAGCAGTACTTC. This encodes CASSVGLAGHYEQYF.

This clonotype was found many times. The chain joins TRBV2 to TRBJ1-4, with TRBD1 matching over 7 bases. The CDR3 totals 14 residues. The trim removed 5 bases at V and 7 bases at J, leaving 7 bases unmatched. Per the germline V gene, CDR1 is SNHLY and CDR2 is FYNNEI. In DNA, the CDR3 is TGTGCCAGCAGTCGGGACAGAAATACTGAAAAACTGTTTTTT. Encoded protein: CASSRDRNTEKLFF.

This clonotype came up a few times. The chain employs TRBV12-5 and TRBJ2-2; possible D gene TRBD1, 5 bases. The CDR3 length is 16 residues. CDR1 is LGHNT and CDR2 is FRNRAP in the germline V gene. Trimming took off 0 bases at V and 6 bases at J, with 14 bases between the two ends. DNA for the CDR3: TGTGCTAGTGGTTTGGTACTGGCAGGGATGGCCGGGGAGCTGTTTTTT. Translated: CASGLVLAGMAGELFF.

This clonotype was counted many times. The chain is built from TRBV13 and TRBJ2-7; 9 nucleotides agree with TRBD1. Germline V gene lookup returns CDR1 PRHDT and CDR2 FYEKMQ (reference sequence). The ends lost 6 bases at V and 1 base at J; junction bases unmatched: 7. The CDR3 length is 15 residues. The CDR3 DNA reads as TGTGCCAGCAGATCCTCCGGGACAGGGTCCTACGAGCAGTACTTC. It translates to CASRSSGTGSYEQYF.

This clonotype was counted at least ten times. The chain joins TRBV12-3 or TRBV12-4 to TRBJ2-1; D gene uncertain. Trimming shortened V by 4 bases and J by 0 bases, and 10 bases separated the two germline ends. The length of the CDR3 is 15 residues. The CDR3 loop is CASSSWVSSYNEQFF. The CDR3 nucleotides are TGTGCCAGCAGTTCCTGGGTTAGCTCCTACAATGAGCAGTTCTTC.

The V call is TRBV6-2 or TRBV6-3, the J call TRBJ2-1; D is tentatively TRBD1 or TRBD2 (5 bases each). The CDR3 has 13 amino acids. Per germline, CDR1 MNHEY and CDR2 SVGEGT. V was clipped by 0 bases and J by 8 bases, with 8 bases between them. In nucleotides, the CDR3 is TGTGCCAGCAGTTACTCGGGACGGGATGAGCAGTTCTTC. It codes for CASSYSGRDEQFF.

Notes on this clonotype: Only one base separates this from a far larger clonotype, so it likely reflects a read error. The genes are TRBV4-2 and TRBJ1-5; the D is unclear. Germline V gene sequence: CDR1 LGHNA, CDR2 YNFKEQ. The ends were cut back, 0 bases at V and 3 bases at J, with 9 bases in the middle. The length of the CDR3 is 15 residues. CDR3 nucleotides: TGTGCCAGCAGCCAAGATAGGGCCAACAATCAGCCCCAGCATTTT. This translates into CASSQDRANNQPQHF.

Ten or more counts support this clonotype. This chain uses TRBV7-9 with TRBJ1-1; the D is unclear. V lost 1 base and J 5 bases, leaving 17 bases between the germline ends. Per the germline V gene, CDR1 is SEHNR and CDR2 is FQNEAQ (reference sequence). The CDR3 loop spans 16 amino acids. The CDR3 coding sequence is TGTGCCAGCAGCTTAGGGCGGGTAGGACCGAGAACTGAAGCTTTCTTT. Translating it yields CASSLGRVGPRTEAFF. The full variable domain, completed using reference TRBV7-9 and TRBJ1-1, is DTGVSQNPRHKITKRGQNVTFRCDPISEHNRLYWYRQTLGQGPEFLTYFQNEAQLEKSRLLSDRFSAERPKGSFSTLEIQRTEQGDSAMYLCASSLGRVGPRTEAFFGQGTRLTVV.

The chain links TRBV7-2 to TRBJ2-2, with D perhaps TRBD2 (6 bases). CDR1 and CDR2 (germline): SGHTA, FQGNSA. The V end lost 8 bases, the J end lost 6 bases, and 22 bases lay between the germline ends. The CDR3 contains 16 residues. CDR3 DNA: TGTGCCAGCCTTTCCGGAGGGGTGTTGGGTGCCGGGGAGCTGTTTTTT. This gives the protein CASLSGGVLGAGELFF.